The 25 T cell receptor beta chains presented below share a single source sample, sequenced in a study of blood T cell repertoires in COVID-19. Sequencing used immunoSEQ multiplex PCR; TCRdb keeps in-frame clones, though not all of them. The profile shows about 220,000 clones, around 84% of them singletons. The sample comprised peripheral blood. The receptors were sampled from a man between 40 and 49 years old who had recovered from COVID-19.

V gene TRBV10-1 combines with J gene TRBJ1-1; 10 nucleotides match TRBD1. Germline V lookup: CDR1 WNHNN, CDR2 SYGVQD (reference sequence). V was pared by 2 bases and J by 10 bases, with 10 bases of the junction left unmatched. The CDR3 runs 15 residues. In nucleotides, the CDR3 is TGCGCCAGCAGTGAGAGGTTCGGACAGGGGGTCCGAGCTTTCTTT. Protein: CASSERFGQGVRAFF.

This sequence joins TRBV18 and TRBJ1-6; 8 bases fit TRBD1. V lost 2 bases, J lost 2 bases, and 8 bases stayed unmatched. Germline CDR1 reads KGHSH; CDR2 reads LQKENI. The CDR3 covers 18 residues. The CDR3: CASSPATGQGPYNSPLHF. CDR3 in DNA: TGTGCCAGCTCACCAGCTACCGGACAGGGACCCTATAATTCACCCCTCCACTTT. The full variable domain, in which reference TRBV18 and TRBJ1-6 provide the parts outside the CDR3, is NAGVMQNPRHLVRRRGQEARLRCSPMKGHSHVYWYRQLPEEGLKFMVYLQKENIIDESGMPKERFSAEFPKEGPSILRIQQVVRGDSAAYFCASSPATGQGPYNSPLHFGNGTRLTVT.

The table lists this clone with a count of one. This chain links TRBV13 with TRBJ2-3; 7 bases map to TRBD1. The J segment lost 0 bases and the V segment lost 6 bases, leaving 6 bases of the junction unmatched. The CDR3 length is 15 residues. Germline lookup yields CDR1 PRHDT and CDR2 FYEKMQ (reference sequence). The CDR3 region is CASRSSGGSTDTQYF. The CDR3 DNA reads as TGTGCCAGCAGGTCGTCAGGGGGAAGCACAGATACGCAGTATTTT.

V gene TRBV15 combines with J gene TRBJ1-2; tentatively, D is TRBD1 (5 bases). CDR1 is LNHNV, CDR2 YYDKDF, per germline (reference sequence). Trimming took 6 bases from V and 4 from J, leaving 27 bases between them. CDR3 length equals 18 residues. The CDR3 DNA is TGTGCCACCAGAAACGCCGTCCCCCCGGGTCCTGGGGCCTATGGCTACACCTTC. This translates into CATRNAVPPGPGAYGYTF.

The chain is built from TRBV10-3 and TRBJ2-7; 9 nucleotides match TRBD2. This CDR3 spans 14 amino acids. The junction had 12 bases not matched to a gene; V was cut back by 10 bases and J by 5 bases. The germline V gene has CDR1 ENHRY and CDR2 SYGVKD. In DNA form, the CDR3 reads TGTGCCACAAGTCCAGGACTAGCGCTTAACGAGCAGTACTTC. This codes for CATSPGLALNEQYF.

CDR3 region: CASTRGQSYNEQFF. The CDR3 coding sequence is TGTGCCAGCACTAGGGGGCAGTCCTACAATGAGCAGTTCTTC. The genes are TRBV6-5 and TRBJ2-1; 7 nucleotides match TRBD1. With 7 bases clipped from V and 1 base from J, the junction kept 4 bases outside the gene matches. This CDR3 is 14 amino acids long. Germline lookup yields CDR1 MNHEY and CDR2 SVGAGI.

The chain employs TRBV5-1 and TRBJ2-7; maybe TRBD1 (6 bases). CDR3 length equals 16 residues. Germline values: CDR1 SGHRS, CDR2 YFSETQ. The V end lost 1 base, the J end lost 1 base, and 15 bases lay between the germline ends. The CDR3 DNA reads as TGCGCCAGCAGCTTGACCGGGACAACCAAATCCTACGAGCAGTACTTC. It encodes CASSLTGTTKSYEQYF.

V is TRBV29-1 and J is TRBJ2-7; 10 bases are shared with TRBD2. CDR1 and CDR2 (germline): SQVTM, ANQGSEA. The CDR3 sequence is 14 residues long. Losses at the gene ends were 6 bases for V and 5 bases for J; bases not matched to a gene: 10. CDR3 nucleotide sequence: TGCAGCGTCCAAGGGGCTAGCGGGAGTAACGAGCAGTACTTC. Translated, it gives CSVQGASGSNEQYF.

The chain couples TRBV4-3 to TRBJ1-2, with TRBD1 matching over 8 bases. The CDR3 is 14 amino acids. CDR1 LGHNA and CDR2 YSLEER come from the germline V gene. V dropped 1 base and J dropped 7; count of bases not matched to a gene: 5. CDR3: CASSQGTGLGGYTF. The CDR3 coding sequence is TGCGCCAGCAGCCAAGGGACAGGGTTGGGTGGCTACACCTTC.

This rearrangement joins TRBV7-8 to TRBJ2-7; 12 bases map to TRBD2. CDR1 is SGHVS and CDR2 is FQNEAQ in the germline V gene. The V gene end was trimmed by 5 bases and the J gene end by 9 bases; junction bases not matched to a gene: 8. The CDR3 runs to 14 residues. Here the CDR3 DNA reads TGTGCCAGCAGCGCCGGACTAGCGGGAACGACGCAGTACTTC. Translation gives CASSAGLAGTTQYF.

V and J are TRBV30 and TRBJ2-5; TRBD1 might be the D (5 bases). Germline CDR1 and CDR2: GTSNPN and SVGIG (reference sequence). Deletions cut 3 bases from V and 2 bases from J, with 13 bases between. This CDR3 is 14 amino acids long. The CDR3 DNA reads TGTGCCTGGAGACCTTATTGGACACAAGAGACCCAGTACTTC. This translates into CAWRPYWTQETQYF.

This clone occurred once. The chain recombines TRBV4-3 with TRBJ2-7, with TRBD1 matching over 7 bases. Germline CDR1 reads LGHNA; CDR2 reads YSLEER. V lost 1 base and J lost 7; bases outside the gene matches: 13. The CDR3 is 16 amino acids. The CDR3 region is CASSQAQTQGTGEQYF. The CDR3, as DNA: TGCGCCAGCAGCCAAGCCCAAACACAGGGGACGGGGGAGCAGTACTTC.

The chain couples TRBV5-4 to TRBJ2-5; 7 bases are a match to TRBD1. Unmatched junction bases numbered 7, after V lost 0 bases and J lost 2 bases. Germline V gene data show CDR1 as SGHNT and CDR2 as YYREEE (reference sequence). CDR3 size: 16 residues. The CDR3 coding sequence is TGTGCCAGCAGCTTGGGAGGGGGCGCAGGACAAGAGACCCAGTACTTC. Translated, it gives CASSLGGGAGQETQYF.

CDR3 protein: CASSGQFEAFF. The CDR3, as DNA: TGTGCCAGCTCCGGACAGTTTGAAGCTTTCTTT. The chain links TRBV18 to TRBJ1-1; a possible D gene is TRBD1 (6 bases). Between the trimmed V and J ends, which lost 6 bases and 7 bases, there was a span of 9 bases. This CDR3 has 11 amino acids. CDR1 and CDR2 (germline): KGHSH, LQKENI.

The chain is built from TRBV18 and TRBJ1-2; 7 bases map to TRBD1. CDR1 and CDR2 (germline): KGHSH, LQKENI. This CDR3 is 14 amino acids long. V shed 3 bases and J 2 bases; nucleotides not matched to a gene: 3. The CDR3 DNA follows: TGTGCCAGCTCACCCGGGACAGTGAACTATGGCTACACCTTC. Translation: CASSPGTVNYGYTF. The whole variable domain, filled in from reference TRBV18 and TRBJ1-2, reads NAGVMQNPRHLVRRRGQEARLRCSPMKGHSHVYWYRQLPEEGLKFMVYLQKENIIDESGMPKERFSAEFPKEGPSILRIQQVVRGDSAAYFCASSPGTVNYGYTFGSGTRLTVV.

The genes are TRBV7-9 and TRBJ2-7; 8 bases fit TRBD1. Germline CDR1 SEHNR, CDR2 FQNEAQ (reference sequence). This CDR3 comprises 13 residues. Germline trimming cut 4 bases from V and 6 bases from J; bases unmatched to any gene: 5. The CDR3 DNA reads TGTGCCAGCAGCTGGATTGACAGGGGCGAGCAGTACTTC. Protein product: CASSWIDRGEQYF.

V and J are TRBV10-3 and TRBJ2-7, with unresolved D. The V gene lost 0 bases and the J gene lost 3 bases, with 12 bases spanning the gap. The CDR3 length is 15 residues. Germline values: CDR1 ENHRY, CDR2 SYGVKD. The DNA of the CDR3 is TGTGCCATCAGTGAGTCGTCTGGGCCGAACTACGAGCAGTACTTC. Residues: CAISESSGPNYEQYF.

The chain joins TRBV5-1 to TRBJ2-5; possible D gene TRBD2, 5 bases. Trimming cost V 0 bases and J 5 bases, with 8 bases left between them. Looked up from germline, CDR1 is SGHRS and CDR2 is YFSETQ. The CDR3 is 13 amino acids. CDR3: CASSLEWEETQYF. The CDR3, as DNA: TGCGCCAGCAGCTTGGAGTGGGAGGAGACCCAGTACTTC.

The chain is built from TRBV30 and TRBJ2-3, with a possible D match to TRBD2 (6 bases). The CDR3 loop spans 15 amino acids. V lost 0 bases, J lost 7 bases, and 17 bases lay in between. Germline assignment: CDR1 GTSNPN and CDR2 SVGIG (reference sequence). The CDR3: CAWSVPVGGAHTQYF. In DNA, the CDR3 is TGTGCCTGGAGTGTACCGGTGGGGGGTGCTCATACGCAGTATTTT.

The chain joins TRBV5-1 to TRBJ1-6; D remains ambiguous. CDR1 is SGHRS, CDR2 YFSETQ, per germline. V dropped 0 bases and J dropped 7 bases, with 5 bases sitting between them. This CDR3 region has 13 residues. CDR3 nucleotides: TGCGCCAGCAGCTTGGAACAGAATTCACCCCTCCACTTT. Its protein is CASSLEQNSPLHF.

The rearrangement joins TRBV6-5 to TRBJ2-7; the match to TRBD2 covers 9 bases. CDR3 size: 14 residues. Germline V gives CDR1 MNHEY, CDR2 SVGAGI. V shed 6 bases, J shed 2 bases, and the junction held 5 bases outside the gene matches. The CDR3 sequence: CASRPGLAPYEQYF. As DNA, the CDR3 is TGTGCCAGCAGACCGGGACTAGCCCCCTACGAGCAGTACTTC.

This chain links TRBV5-1 with TRBJ2-1; possible D gene TRBD2, 5 bases. The V end lost 3 bases, the J end lost 0 bases, and 13 bases lay between the germline ends. The CDR3 is 16 residues long. Per germline, CDR1 SGHRS and CDR2 YFSETQ. The CDR3 coding sequence is TGCGCCAGCAGCTCGGGAAACTTAGCCTCCTACAATGAGCAGTTCTTC. Its protein is CASSSGNLASYNEQFF.

In its sample, this clone was seen a few times. The chain uses TRBV7-2 and TRBJ2-1; 7 nucleotides match TRBD2. The junction had 10 bases not matched to a gene; V was cut back by 5 bases and J by 9 bases. The CDR3 extends over 14 amino acids. CDR1 and CDR2 (germline): SGHTA, FQGNSA. The CDR3 loop reads CASSLGSASGEQFF. DNA for the CDR3: TGTGCCAGCAGCCTAGGGTCGGCTAGCGGTGAGCAGTTCTTC. The full variable domain, with the rest looked up from reference TRBV7-2 and TRBJ2-1, is GAGVSQSPSNKVTEKGKDVELRCDPISGHTALYWYRQSLGQGLEFLIYFQGNSAPDKSGLPSDRFSAERTGGSVSTLTIQRTQQEDSAVYLCASSLGSASGEQFFGPGTRLTVL.

V usage is TRBV18 and J usage is TRBJ1-3; D gene unclear. CDR1 and CDR2 (germline): KGHSH, LQKENI. V was pared by 1 base and J by 4 bases, with 14 bases between. The CDR3 length is 16 residues. The CDR3 loop is CASSPLAGRQGNTIYF. In DNA form, the CDR3 reads TGTGCCAGCTCACCACTTGCGGGCCGCCAAGGAAACACCATATATTTT.

The chain employs TRBV4-3 and TRBJ2-7; weak D call: TRBD2 (6 bases). Germline CDR1 and CDR2: LGHNA and YSLEER. Trimming stripped 4 bases from V and 2 bases from J, with 21 bases between. This CDR3 comprises 17 residues. This CDR3 reads CASSLLLTGTGAYEQYF. In nucleotides, the CDR3 is TGCGCCAGCAGCCTTCTTCTAACCGGGACGGGAGCCTACGAGCAGTACTTC.